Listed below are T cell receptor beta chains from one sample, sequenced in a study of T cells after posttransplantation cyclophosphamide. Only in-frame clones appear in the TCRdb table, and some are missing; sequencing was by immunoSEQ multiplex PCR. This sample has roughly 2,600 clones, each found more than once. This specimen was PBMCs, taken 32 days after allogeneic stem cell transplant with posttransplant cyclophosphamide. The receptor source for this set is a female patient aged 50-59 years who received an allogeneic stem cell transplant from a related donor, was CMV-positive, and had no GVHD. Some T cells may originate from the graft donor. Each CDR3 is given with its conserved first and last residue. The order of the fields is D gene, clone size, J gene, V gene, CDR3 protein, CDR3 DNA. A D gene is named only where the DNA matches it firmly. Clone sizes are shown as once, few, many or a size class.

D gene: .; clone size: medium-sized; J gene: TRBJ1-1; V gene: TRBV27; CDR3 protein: CASSLAGATEAFF; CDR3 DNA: TGTGCCAGCAGTTTAGCAGGGGCCACTGAAGCTTTCTTT
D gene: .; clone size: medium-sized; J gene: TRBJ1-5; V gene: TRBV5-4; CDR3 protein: CASSLGGAASNQPQHF; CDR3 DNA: TGTGCCAGCAGCTTAGGGGGGGCGGCGAGCAATCAGCCCCAGCATTTT
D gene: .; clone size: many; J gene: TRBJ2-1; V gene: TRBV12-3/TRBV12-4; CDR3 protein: CASSPRLYNEQFF; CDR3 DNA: TGTGCCAGCAGCCCCCGACTGTACAATGAGCAGTTCTTC
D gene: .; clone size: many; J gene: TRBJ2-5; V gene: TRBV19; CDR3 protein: CASSMTGWGEETQYF; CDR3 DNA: TGTGCCAGTAGTATGACCGGATGGGGGGAAGAGACCCAGTACTTC
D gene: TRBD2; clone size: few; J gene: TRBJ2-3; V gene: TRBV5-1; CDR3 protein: CASFQGGGTDTQYF; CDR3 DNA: TGCGCCAGCTTTCAGGGAGGGGGCACAGATACGCAGTATTTT
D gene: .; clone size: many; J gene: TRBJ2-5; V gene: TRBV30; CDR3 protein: CAWSVLRGPGETQYF; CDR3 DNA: TGTGCCTGGAGTGTACTAAGGGGCCCCGGAGAGACCCAGTACTTC
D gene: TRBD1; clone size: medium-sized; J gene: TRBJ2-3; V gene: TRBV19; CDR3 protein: CASSASATGALPMKRTDTQYF; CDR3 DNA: TGTGCCAGTAGTGCTTCCGCGACAGGGGCCCTACCGATGAAGCGCACAGATACGCAGTATTTT
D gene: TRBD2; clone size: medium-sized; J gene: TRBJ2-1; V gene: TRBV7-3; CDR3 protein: CASSLAGGPMNEQFF; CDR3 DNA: TGTGCCAGCAGCTTAGCGGGAGGGCCTATGAATGAGCAGTTCTTC
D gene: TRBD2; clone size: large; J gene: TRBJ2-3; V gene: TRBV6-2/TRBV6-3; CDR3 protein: CASSVSLLAGGLTDTQYF; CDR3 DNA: TGTGCCAGCAGCGTCAGCCTACTAGCGGGAGGCCTCACAGATACGCAGTATTTT
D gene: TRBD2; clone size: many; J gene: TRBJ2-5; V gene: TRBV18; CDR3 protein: CASSPIAGDETQYF; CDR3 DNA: TGTGCCAGCTCACCCATAGCGGGAGACGAGACCCAGTACTTC
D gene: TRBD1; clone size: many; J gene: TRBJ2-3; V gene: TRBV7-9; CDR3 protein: CASSFPTDPGQGLSDTQYF; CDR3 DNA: TGTGCCAGCAGCTTTCCAACAGACCCGGGACAGGGTTTATCAGATACGCAGTATTTT
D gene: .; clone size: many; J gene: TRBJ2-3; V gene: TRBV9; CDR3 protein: CASSVAPADAGLDTQYF; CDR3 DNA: TGTGCCAGCAGCGTAGCTCCAGCGGATGCCGGTTTAGATACGCAGTATTTT
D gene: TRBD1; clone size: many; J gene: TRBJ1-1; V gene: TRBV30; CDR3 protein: CAWDQGRGSLWTEAFF; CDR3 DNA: TGTGCCTGGGACCAGGGCAGGGGGTCTCTCTGGACTGAAGCTTTCTTT
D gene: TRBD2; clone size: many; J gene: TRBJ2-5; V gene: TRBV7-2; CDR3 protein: CASTSLGPILAGGGETQYF; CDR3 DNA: TGTGCCAGCACCTCCTTAGGTCCAATACTAGCGGGGGGGGGAGAGACCCAGTACTTC
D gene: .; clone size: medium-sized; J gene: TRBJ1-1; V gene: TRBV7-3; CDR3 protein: CASSPQRGLKNTEAFF; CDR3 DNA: TGTGCCAGCAGCCCCCAGAGGGGATTGAAGAACACTGAAGCTTTCTTT
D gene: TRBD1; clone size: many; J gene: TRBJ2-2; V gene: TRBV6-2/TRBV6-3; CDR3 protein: CASSYNRDRGNTGELFF; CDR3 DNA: TGTGCCAGCAGTTATAACCGGGACAGGGGCAACACCGGGGAGCTGTTTTTT
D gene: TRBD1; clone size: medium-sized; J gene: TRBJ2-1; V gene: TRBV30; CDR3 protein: CAWGRGTGVDEQFF; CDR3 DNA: TGTGCCTGGGGGCGGGGGACAGGGGTTGATGAGCAGTTCTTC
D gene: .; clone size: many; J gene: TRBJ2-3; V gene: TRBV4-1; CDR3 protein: CASSQNREATQYF; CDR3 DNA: TGCGCCAGCAGCCAAAACAGGGAGGCGACGCAGTATTTT
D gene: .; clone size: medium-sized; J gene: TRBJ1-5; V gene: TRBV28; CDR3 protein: CATLRQSNQPQHF; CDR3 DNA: TGTGCCACCTTGCGGCAGTCCAATCAGCCCCAGCATTTT
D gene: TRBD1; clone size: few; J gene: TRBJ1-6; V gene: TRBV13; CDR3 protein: CASRTGQVNSPLHF; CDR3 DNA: TGTGCCAGCAGAACCGGACAGGTTAATTCACCCCTCCACTTT
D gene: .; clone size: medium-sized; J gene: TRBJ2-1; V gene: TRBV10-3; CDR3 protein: CAISERGGGPTDEQFF; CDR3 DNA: TGTGCCATCAGTGAGCGGGGCGGGGGCCCAACGGATGAGCAGTTCTTC
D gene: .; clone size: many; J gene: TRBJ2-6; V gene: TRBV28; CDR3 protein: CASANSGLSGANVLTF; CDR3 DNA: TGTGCCAGCGCTAACAGCGGTTTGTCTGGGGCCAACGTCCTGACTTTC
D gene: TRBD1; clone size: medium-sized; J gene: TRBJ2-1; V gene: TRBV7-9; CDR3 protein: CASSSSRGLTYNEQFF; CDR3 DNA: TGTGCCAGCAGCTCCTCCAGGGGGCTAACCTACAATGAGCAGTTCTTC
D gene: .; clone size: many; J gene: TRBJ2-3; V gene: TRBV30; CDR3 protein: CAWSVSDTQYF; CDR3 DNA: TGTGCCTGGAGTGTTTCGGATACGCAGTATTTT
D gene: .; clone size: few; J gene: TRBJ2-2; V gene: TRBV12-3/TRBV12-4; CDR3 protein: CASPRQRTGELFF; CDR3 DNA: TGTGCCAGCCCCCGCCAGCGGACCGGGGAGCTGTTTTTT
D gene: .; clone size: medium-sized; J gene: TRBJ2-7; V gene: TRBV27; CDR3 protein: CASSPISPYEQYF; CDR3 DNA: TGTGCCAGCAGTCCCATTAGTCCCTACGAGCAGTACTTC
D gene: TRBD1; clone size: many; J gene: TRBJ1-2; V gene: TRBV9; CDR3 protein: CASSVGGGALDYGYTF; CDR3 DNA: TGTGCCAGCAGCGTAGGAGGGGGCGCCTTGGACTATGGCTACACCTTC
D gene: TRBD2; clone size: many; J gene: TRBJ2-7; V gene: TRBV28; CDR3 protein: CASSLTSGDQYF; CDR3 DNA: TGTGCCAGCAGTTTAACTAGCGGGGACCAGTACTTC
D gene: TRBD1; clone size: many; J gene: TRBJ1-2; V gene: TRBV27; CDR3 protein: CATSARQGAYGYTF; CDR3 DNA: TGTGCCACTTCAGCAAGGCAGGGGGCTTATGGCTACACCTTC
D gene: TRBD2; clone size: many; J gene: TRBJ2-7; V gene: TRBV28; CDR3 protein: CASRVGLAGVYEQYF; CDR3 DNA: TGTGCCAGCCGAGTAGGGTTAGCGGGAGTATACGAGCAGTACTTC
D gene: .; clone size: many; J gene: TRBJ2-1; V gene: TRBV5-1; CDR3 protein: CASSSQTREEEQFF; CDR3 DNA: TGCGCCAGCAGCTCCCAGACTAGGGAGGAGGAGCAGTTCTTC
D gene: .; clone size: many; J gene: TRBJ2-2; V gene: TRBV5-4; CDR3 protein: CASSLLEVGELFF; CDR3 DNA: TGTGCCAGCAGCTTACTAGAGGTCGGGGAGCTGTTTTTT